Sequencing of this TCR beta chain was carried out in a study of identical twins. TCRdb re-called the 5' RACE reads with MiXCR, one entry per CDR3 protein. Among some 600,000 distinct CDR3 sequences listed, just over 7% were seen once. This clonotype showed up many times. Its antigen is not identified. V lost 2 bases to trimming and J lost 7 bases, with 9 bases between them. CDR1 and CDR2 (germline): SEHNR, FQNEAQ (reference sequence). The CDR3 consists of 13 residues. Study results and limitations: Whereas memory repertoires showed no such difference, abundant cord blood beta clonotypes carried fewer insertions. Part of the zero-insertion signal could reflect confounding by invariant MAIT and iNKT cells. Twin sharing of out-of-frame TCR alpha was underestimated by models in monozygotic pairs.

These same records also appear under a second study, on yellow fever vaccine responses in identical twins. From that study: Twin vaccine T cell responses reportedly seemed partly convergent, partly personalized.

The clonotype comes from a woman aged 18 to 35 in good health. What was sequenced was PBMCs. The genes are TRBV7-9 and TRBJ1-5, with D uncertain. The CDR3 bases are TGTGCCAGCAGCTTACTCGACCAGCAGCCCCAGCATTTT. It yields the protein CASSLLDQQPQHF. The full variable domain, completed using reference TRBV7-9 and TRBJ1-5, is DTGVSQNPRHKITKRGQNVTFRCDPISEHNRLYWYRQTLGQGPEFLTYFQNEAQLEKSRLLSDRFSAERPKGSFSTLEIQRTEQGDSAMYLCASSLLDQQPQHFGDGTRLSIL.